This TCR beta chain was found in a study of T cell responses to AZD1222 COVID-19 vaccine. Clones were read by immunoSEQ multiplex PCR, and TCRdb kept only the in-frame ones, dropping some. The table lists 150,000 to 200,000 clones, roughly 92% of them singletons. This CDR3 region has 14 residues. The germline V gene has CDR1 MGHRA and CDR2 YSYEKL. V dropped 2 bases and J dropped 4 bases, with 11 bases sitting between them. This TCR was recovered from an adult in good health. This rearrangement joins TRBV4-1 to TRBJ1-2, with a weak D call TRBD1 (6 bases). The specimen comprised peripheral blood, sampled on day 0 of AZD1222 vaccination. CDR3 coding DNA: TGCGCCAGCAGCCAACAGACAGGCCTCTATGGCTACACCTTC. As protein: CASSQQTGLYGYTF.